Given below is one T cell receptor beta chain in context. This clonotype came up a few times. There is no known antigen for this receptor. No much larger clone is present one base from it, and per-base qualities are unavailable. These data come from a study of blood T cells in healthy people across ages (dated by TCRdb to about 2015). Background for the entire study: Template switching captured roughly one uniquely barcoded TCR beta cDNA molecule per two T cells in model experiments. Four age groups were formed from the donors: young (average 16 years), middle-aged (approximately 39), aged (approximately 60) and long-lived (less than 85). To track age-related changes in TCR beta repertoire diversity, the study relied on deep sequencing normalized with unique cDNA molecular identifiers. Two additional independent replicas of 1 million unique cDNA reads from the same blood draw were analyzed for two donors (one aged 18 to 29 and one aged 80 or older). Study-level results and caveats: Bulk unsorted PBMC profiling prevented conclusive comparison of naive and antigen-experienced compartments. Estimates of total diversity based on one million sequenced T cells were considered lower bounds and underestimates. Compared with the aged group, the long-lived group had more naive CD4+ T cells, fewer expanded clones and increased TCR diversity, suggesting age selection. A strong correlation was found between observed TCR beta diversity and the percentage of naive T cells measured by flow cytometry. Because the CMV infection status of the donors was unknown, age-related changes in expanded clonotypes may potentially have been confounded. As age increased, observed TCR beta diversity per million T cells dropped in a roughly linear way, and a significant reduction was already evident by age 40.

Donors were a few dozen systemically healthy Caucasian individuals from Russia aged about 6 to 100 years. About 10 milliliters of peripheral blood were collected from each donor into EDTA-treated Vacutainer tubes. Ficoll-Paque density-gradient centrifugation was used to isolate PBMCs, with at least 6.5 million per sample. Total RNA was extracted from PBMCs with Trizol reagent, with at least 5.5 micrograms obtained per sample. For every donor, flow cytometry on a PBMC aliquot measured the percentage of naive CD45RAhigh/CD27high T cells. The library was obtained by 5' RACE. Sequencing took place on an Illumina HiSeq 2500. The second PCR ran for about 6 to 12 cycles and used a J-beta primer mix along with a sample-barcoded 5' primer. A template-switch 5' adaptor carrying 12 random nucleotides introduced a unique molecular identifier onto each TCR beta cDNA molecule. Each sample yielded at least 2.5 million CDR3-containing paired-end reads. First-strand cDNA was synthesized from all RNA with the Mint cDNA synthesis kit, primed by a TRBC-specific oligonucleotide. After uracil-DNA glycosylase treatment, a first 18-cycle PCR used universal primers M1SS and BC2_uni_R on all cDNA. The paper's data handling went like this. Normalization of each sample was performed by random selection of 1 million high-quality reads, each carrying a distinct molecular identifier. Reads with shared molecular identifiers were discarded instead of being binned into consensus sequences. MiTCR, set to a Q25 quality threshold and the strictest error-elimination algorithm, was used for CDR3 identification, clonotype clustering and error correction. A nonparametric unseen species model with Euler transformation was used to estimate lower-bound total TCR beta diversity. The public sequencing data were trimmed at Q25 with fastp and processed into clonotypes with MiXCR by TCRdb, which kept only in-frame beta chains. Each CDR3 protein gets just one entry, which takes the most common genes and DNA from the rows behind it. These V and J calls rely on TCRdb rather than the paper's analysis. Here the sample has about 560,000 distinct CDR3 sequences; 25% to 35% occur a single time. The ten top clones hold over 3.5% of the sample.

This same sample was also taken into another study, of T cells of mothers and their children. In that second paper, the authors write: Nine systemically healthy Caucasian individuals, comprising three mothers and their six children, were included as donors. cDNA synthesis used all of the extracted RNA, with around 1.4 ug of RNA in each 15 ul reaction. In the second PCR, the M1S primer introduced both the sample barcodes and 2-4 random nucleotides. Each mother yielded over 9.5 million TCR beta CDR3 reads and each child about 3 million reads. TCR recombination output is similarly shaped by thymic selection in related and unrelated pairs, with a minor effect exerted by inherited differences. Normalized repertoire overlap was always found to be slightly, but never significantly, higher in related mother-child pairs than in unrelated mother-child pairs. With a sensitivity of approximately 100 clones per million clonotypes, no persistent microchimeric T cell clones were detected. To look for features that set related mother-child pairs apart from unrelated individuals, the researchers ran deep NGS to compare the TCR beta repertoires of mothers and children. Mothers averaged roughly 40 +/- 4 years of age and children averaged roughly 12 +/- 4 years. Libraries were sequenced on Illumina HiSeq 2000 with 100+100 nt paired-end reads after adapter ligation with NEBNext reagents. Mother and child libraries were prepared a month apart and sequenced in separate runs to prevent cross-contamination. For each donor, between about 450,000 and 2,300,000 distinct TCR beta clonotypes were identified. Naive TCR beta clonotypes were estimated from low-frequency clonotypes matched to each donor's FACS-determined naive share, without sorting.

Sequenced input: blood. The TCR comes from a boy between 2 and 15 years old in good health.

The bases read TGCAGCGTTTCTCTCGGGCAGGAGACCCAGTACTTC. It codes for CSVSLGQETQYF. Recombination linked TRBV29-1 to TRBJ2-5; the D gene is unclear. Deletion took 5 bases off V and 5 bases off J, with a span of 12 bases between the germline ends. The CDR3 runs 12 amino acids, cysteine and phenylalanine included. CDR3 DNA only is kept here, 36 bases in frame from base 1. The germline V gene provides CDR1 SQVTM and CDR2 ANQGSEA.